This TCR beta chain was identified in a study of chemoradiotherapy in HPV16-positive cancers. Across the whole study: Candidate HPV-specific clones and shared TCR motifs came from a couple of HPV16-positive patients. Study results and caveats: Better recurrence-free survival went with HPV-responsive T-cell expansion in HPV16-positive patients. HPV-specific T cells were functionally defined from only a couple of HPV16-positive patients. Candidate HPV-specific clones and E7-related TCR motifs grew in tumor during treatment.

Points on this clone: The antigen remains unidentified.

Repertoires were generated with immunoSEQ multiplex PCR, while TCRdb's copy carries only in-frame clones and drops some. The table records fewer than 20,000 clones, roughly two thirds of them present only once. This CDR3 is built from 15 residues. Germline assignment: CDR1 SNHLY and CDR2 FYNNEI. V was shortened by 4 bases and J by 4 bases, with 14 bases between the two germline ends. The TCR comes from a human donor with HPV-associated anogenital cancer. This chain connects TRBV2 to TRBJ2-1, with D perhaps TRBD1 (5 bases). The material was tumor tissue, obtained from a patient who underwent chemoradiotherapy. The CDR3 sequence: CASSVDSALYNEQFF. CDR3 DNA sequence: TGTGCCAGCAGTGTCGACAGTGCGCTTTACAATGAGCAGTTCTTC.